At least ten counts were recorded for the clone carrying this T cell receptor beta chain. Its antigen is unknown. This entry is derived from a study of T cell responses to AZD1222 COVID-19 vaccine. Study results and caveats: No repertoire was sampled before or during the peak T cell response, only after it. Of the AZD1222 recipients, only five to seven were seropositive at baseline. Compared with day 0, the breadth and depth of the Spike-specific TCR repertoire rose significantly after two doses of AZD1222. A mostly white British donor set with more females was recruited, and clonal diversity was possibly underestimated.

Produced via immunoSEQ multiplex PCR; TCRdb's table is partial and in-frame only. The sample has 150,000 to 200,000 clones, around 90% seen once. The receptor was isolated from an adult who received the AZD1222 COVID-19 vaccine. This material consisted of peripheral blood, taken 28 days after the second AZD1222 dose.

CDR3 nucleotide sequence: TGTGCCAGCAGCATTCTGAGGGAAGAGCAGTTCTTC. Protein: CASSILREEQFF. The chain carries TRBV2 and TRBJ2-1, with a tentative D call TRBD2 (5 bases). Trimming cost V 6 bases and J 10 bases, with 13 bases left between them. The CDR3 has 12 amino acids. CDR1 SNHLY and CDR2 FYNNEI come from the germline V gene.